Described below is a single T cell receptor (beta chain) sequence and its context. The record originates from a study of technical replicates of blood from a handful of donors. Germline CDR1 is SNHLY and CDR2 is FYNNEI. There are 14 residues in the CDR3. The ends lost 3 bases at V and 2 bases at J; junction bases unmatched: 3. Sequenced by immunoSEQ multiplex PCR; TCRdb stores in-frame clones only, minus some. The sample carries around 90,000 clones, about 94% recorded once. This TCR derives from a human donor in good health. The specimen was T cells isolated from PBMCs. V and J are TRBV2 and TRBJ2-7, with 8 bases aligning to TRBD2. This CDR3 reads CASSDAGGTYEQYF. CDR3 DNA sequence: TGTGCCAGCAGTGACGCGGGAGGAACCTACGAGCAGTACTTC.